The 8 T cell receptor beta chains below all came from one sample that was sequenced in a study of cytomegalovirus exposure and HLA in healthy donors. PCR employed 60 Vbeta and 13 Jbeta primers. Profiled with immunoSEQ multiplex PCR; TCRdb holds only in-frame clones, not every one. The sample lists 120,000 or so clones, 55% to 75% occurring once. Sequences were obtained from PBMCs. The origin of the receptors is a woman aged 35 to 49 in good health and CMV-seropositive.

This clone has just a few counts. The J gene is TRBJ1-5, the V gene TRBV19; D is ambiguous. Germline V gene sequence: CDR1 LNHDA, CDR2 SQIVND (reference sequence). V lost 8 bases and J 8 bases, leaving 22 bases between the germline ends. The CDR3 has 15 amino acids. This chain's CDR3 is CASLPTVMVSKPQHF. The CDR3 DNA reads TGTGCCAGTCTCCCCACGGTAATGGTATCGAAGCCCCAGCATTTT.

This clone was counted only a few times. The rearrangement joins TRBV9 to TRBJ2-3; D remains unclear. V shed 3 bases and J shed 5 bases, with 7 bases lying between them. Germline CDR1 is SGDLS and CDR2 is YYNGEE. The CDR3 loop spans 12 amino acids. The CDR3 DNA follows: TGTGCCAGCAGCGCGATCAGAGATACGCAGTATTTT. Translation: CASSAIRDTQYF.

This chain joins TRBV4-3 and TRBJ2-3, with TRBD2 matching 12 bases. The junction had 4 bases not matched to a gene; V was cut back by 0 bases and J by 3 bases. The CDR3 contains 17 residues. CDR1 is LGHNA and CDR2 is YSLEER in the germline V gene. Here the CDR3 reads CASSQEASGGATDTQYF. Here the CDR3 DNA reads TGCGCCAGCAGCCAAGAAGCTAGCGGGGGGGCAACAGATACGCAGTATTTT.

The rearrangement uses TRBV10-3 and TRBJ2-5; 11 nucleotides agree with TRBD2. CDR3 length equals 15 residues. The V gene end was trimmed by 6 bases and the J gene end by 1 base; junction bases not matched to a gene: 4. The germline CDR1 and CDR2 sequences are ENHRY and SYGVKD. The CDR3 region has the DNA TGTGCCATCAGCCAACTAGCGGGGGCCCAAGAGACCCAGTACTTC. Protein sequence: CAISQLAGAQETQYF.

J is TRBJ2-7 and V is TRBV6-5, with D possibly being TRBD1 (6 bases). CDR3 length: 16 residues. Trimming shortened V by 2 bases and J by 0 bases, and 14 bases separated the two germline ends. CDR1 is MNHEY and CDR2 is SVGAGI in the germline V gene. The CDR3 DNA reads TGTGCCAGCAGTTACAGGAGGACAGCGAGCTCCTACGAGCAGTACTTC. Translated: CASSYRRTASSYEQYF.

The sample holds a few counts of this clone. The chain combines TRBV5-1 with TRBJ2-7, with a weak D call TRBD1 (6 bases). This CDR3 has 13 residues. The germline V and J ends were trimmed by 4 bases and 2 bases, with 10 bases remaining between them. Germline values: CDR1 SGHRS, CDR2 YFSETQ. The CDR3 reads CASSNDRTYEQYF. The CDR3 bases are TGCGCCAGCAGCAACGACAGGACCTACGAGCAGTACTTC. Based on the CDR3 plus reference TRBV5-1 and TRBJ2-7, the full variable domain is KAGVTQTPRYLIKTRGQQVTLSCSPISGHRSVSWYQQTPGQGLQFLFEYFSETQRNKGNFPGRFSGRQFSNSRSEMNVSTLELGDSALYLCASSNDRTYEQYFGPGTRLTVT.

The J gene is TRBJ1-1, the V gene TRBV7-9, with D perhaps matching TRBD1 (5 bases). This CDR3 region has 16 residues. Germline V lookup: CDR1 SEHNR, CDR2 FQNEAQ (reference sequence). V was shortened by 5 bases and J by 1 base, with 17 bases between the two germline ends. CDR3 bases: TGTGCCAGCAGCCACCCCGGGGGGGAACGGAACACTGAAGCTTTCTTT. Translated, it gives CASSHPGGERNTEAFF.

The chain uses TRBV27 and TRBJ1-3, with 8 bases lining up with TRBD1. The CDR3 is 14 amino acids. CDR1 and CDR2 from the germline V gene are MNHEY and SMNVEV (reference sequence). After removal of 7 bases from V and 3 bases from J, the junction contained 5 bases not matched to a gene. CDR3 sequence (DNA): TGTGCCAGCATCGACAGGGGCGTTGGAAACACCATATATTTT. Translating it yields CASIDRGVGNTIYF.